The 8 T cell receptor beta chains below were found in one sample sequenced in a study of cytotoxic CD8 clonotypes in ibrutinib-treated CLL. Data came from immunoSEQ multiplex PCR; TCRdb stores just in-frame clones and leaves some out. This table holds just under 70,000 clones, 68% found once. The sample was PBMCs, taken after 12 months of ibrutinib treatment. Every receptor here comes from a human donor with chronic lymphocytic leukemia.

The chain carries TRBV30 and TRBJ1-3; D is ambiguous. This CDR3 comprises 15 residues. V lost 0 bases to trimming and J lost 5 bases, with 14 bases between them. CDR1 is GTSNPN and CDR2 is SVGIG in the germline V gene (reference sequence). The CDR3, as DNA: TGTGCCTGGAGTGTCGGGAAAGGGTATAGAAACACCATATATTTT. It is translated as CAWSVGKGYRNTIYF.

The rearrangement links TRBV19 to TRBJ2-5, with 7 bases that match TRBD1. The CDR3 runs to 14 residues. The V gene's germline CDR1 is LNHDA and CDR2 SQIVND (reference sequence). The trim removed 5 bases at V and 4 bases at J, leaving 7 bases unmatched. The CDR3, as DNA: TGTGCCAGTAGTGTCACAGGGGTTCGAGAGACCCAGTACTTC. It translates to CASSVTGVRETQYF. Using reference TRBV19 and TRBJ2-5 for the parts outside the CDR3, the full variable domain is DGGITQSPKYLFRKEGQNVTLSCEQNLNHDAMYWYRQDPGQGLRLIYYSQIVNDFQKGDIAEGYSVSREKKESFPLTVTSAQKNPTAFYLCASSVTGVRETQYFGPGTRLLVL.

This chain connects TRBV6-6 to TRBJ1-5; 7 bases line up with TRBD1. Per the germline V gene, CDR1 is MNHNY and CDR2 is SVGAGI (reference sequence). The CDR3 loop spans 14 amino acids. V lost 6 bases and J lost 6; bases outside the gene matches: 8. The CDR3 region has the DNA TGTGCCAGCAGATCAGGGGGATGGGGTCAGCCCCAGCATTTT. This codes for CASRSGGWGQPQHF.

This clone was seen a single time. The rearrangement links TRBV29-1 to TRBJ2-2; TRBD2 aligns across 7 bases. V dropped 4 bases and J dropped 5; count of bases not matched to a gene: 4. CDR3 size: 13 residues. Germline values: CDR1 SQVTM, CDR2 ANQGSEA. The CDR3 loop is CSVGAGDTGELFF. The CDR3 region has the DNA TGCAGCGTTGGGGCGGGGGATACCGGGGAGCTGTTTTTT.

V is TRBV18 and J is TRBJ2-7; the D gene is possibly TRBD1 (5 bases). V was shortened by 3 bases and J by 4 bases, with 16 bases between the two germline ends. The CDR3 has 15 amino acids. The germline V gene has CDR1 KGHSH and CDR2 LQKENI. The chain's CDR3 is CASSPPGRVSYEQYF. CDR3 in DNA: TGTGCCAGCTCACCCCCGGGCAGGGTTTCTTACGAGCAGTACTTC.

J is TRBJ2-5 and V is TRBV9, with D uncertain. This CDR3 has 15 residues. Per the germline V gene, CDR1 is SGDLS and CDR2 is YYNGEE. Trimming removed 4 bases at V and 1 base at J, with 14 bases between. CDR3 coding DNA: TGTGCCAGCAGCAGGAACCCGGACGGCCAAGAGACCCAGTACTTC. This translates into CASSRNPDGQETQYF.

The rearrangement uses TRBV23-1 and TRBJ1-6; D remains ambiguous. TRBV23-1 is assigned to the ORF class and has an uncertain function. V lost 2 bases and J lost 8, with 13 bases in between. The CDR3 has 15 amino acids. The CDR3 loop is CASSQMGTDYSPLHF. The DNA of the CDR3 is TGCGCCAGCAGTCAAATGGGAACAGATTATTCACCCCTCCACTTT.

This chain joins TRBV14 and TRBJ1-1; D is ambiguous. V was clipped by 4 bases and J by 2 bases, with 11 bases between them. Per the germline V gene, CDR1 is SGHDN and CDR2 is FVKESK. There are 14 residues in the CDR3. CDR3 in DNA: TGTGCCAGCAGCCCCCTTAAGTTTAACACTGAAGCTTTCTTT. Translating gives CASSPLKFNTEAFF.